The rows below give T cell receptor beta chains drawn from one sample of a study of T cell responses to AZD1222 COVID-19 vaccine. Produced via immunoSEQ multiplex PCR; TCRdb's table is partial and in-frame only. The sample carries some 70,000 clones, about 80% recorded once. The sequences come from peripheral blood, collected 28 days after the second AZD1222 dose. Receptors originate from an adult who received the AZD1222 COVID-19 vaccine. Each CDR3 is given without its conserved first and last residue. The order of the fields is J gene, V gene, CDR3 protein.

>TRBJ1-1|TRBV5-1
ASYEGMNTEAF
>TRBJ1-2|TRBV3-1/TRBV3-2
ATSTGEAYGYT
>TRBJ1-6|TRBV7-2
ASSLAGSSNNSPLH
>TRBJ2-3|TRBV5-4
ASSLDGRQGQY
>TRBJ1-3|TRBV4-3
ASSQNTASSGNTIY
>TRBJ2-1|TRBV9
ASSVSGGSYNEQF
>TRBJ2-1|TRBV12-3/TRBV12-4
ASSYSSYNEQF
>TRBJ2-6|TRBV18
ASSPVGGGGHSGANVLT
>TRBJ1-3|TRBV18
ASSWTGEPSGNTIY
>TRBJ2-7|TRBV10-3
AISGQGAYEQY
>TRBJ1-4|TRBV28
ASSNGLNLYEKLF
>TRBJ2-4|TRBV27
ASSLEGLQNIQY
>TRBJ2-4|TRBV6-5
ASSYWDRGGGNIQY
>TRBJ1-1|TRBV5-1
ASSSRTGMNTEAF